This T cell receptor beta chain was profiled in a study of blood T cell repertoires in COVID-19. About the research overall: T cells, B-cell-depleted T cells, or PBMCs supplied cDNA or gDNA.

Assay: immunoSEQ multiplex PCR; the TCRdb copy retains only in-frame clones and omits some. The sample lists about 250,000 clones, over 70% occurring once. Clinical history as reported by participants underpinned cohort assignment. A COVID-19 case was met by exposed participants within 2 weeks before study entry. Germline V gene data show CDR1 as SGHVS and CDR2 as FQNEAQ. The CDR3 is 16 residues long. V was pared by 5 bases and J by 5 bases, with 10 bases of the junction left unmatched. The source of this sequence is a woman aged 40 to 50 who had been exposed to COVID-19. This chain connects TRBV7-8 to TRBJ2-2; 8 bases align to TRBD2. What was sequenced was PBMCs or T cells enriched from blood (not recorded which). Here the CDR3 DNA reads TGTGCCAGCAGCCGAGCGGGACTAGTAATTACCGGGGAGCTGTTTTTT. Translated: CASSRAGLVITGELFF. Combining the CDR3 with reference TRBV7-8 and TRBJ2-2 gives the whole variable domain GAGVSQSPRYKVAKRGQDVALRCDPISGHVSLFWYQQALGQGPEFLTYFQNEAQLDKSGLPSDRFFAERPEGSVSTLKIQRTQQEDSAVYLCASSRAGLVITGELFFGEGSRLTVL.